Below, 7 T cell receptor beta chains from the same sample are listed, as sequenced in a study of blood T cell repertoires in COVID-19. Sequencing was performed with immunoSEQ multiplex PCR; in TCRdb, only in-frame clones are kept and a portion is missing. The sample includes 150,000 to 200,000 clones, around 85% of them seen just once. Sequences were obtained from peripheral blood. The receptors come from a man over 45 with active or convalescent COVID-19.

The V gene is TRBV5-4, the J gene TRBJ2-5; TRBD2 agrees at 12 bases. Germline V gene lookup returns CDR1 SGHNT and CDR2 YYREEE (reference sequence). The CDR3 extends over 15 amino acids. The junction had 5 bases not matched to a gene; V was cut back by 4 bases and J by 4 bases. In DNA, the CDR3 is TGTGCCAGCAGCGACCTACTAGCGGGGGGAGAGACCCAGTACTTC. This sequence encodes CASSDLLAGGETQYF.

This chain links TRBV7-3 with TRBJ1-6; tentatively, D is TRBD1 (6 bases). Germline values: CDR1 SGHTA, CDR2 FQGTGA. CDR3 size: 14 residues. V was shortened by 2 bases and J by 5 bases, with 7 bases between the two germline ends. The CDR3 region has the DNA TGTGCCAGCAGCTTAGGACAGAATAATTCACCCCTCCACTTT. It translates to CASSLGQNNSPLHF.

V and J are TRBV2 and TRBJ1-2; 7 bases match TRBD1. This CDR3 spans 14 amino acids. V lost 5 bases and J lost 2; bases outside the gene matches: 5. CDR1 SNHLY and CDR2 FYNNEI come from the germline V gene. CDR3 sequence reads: CASSTQGVNYGYTF. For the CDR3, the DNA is TGTGCCAGCAGTACCCAGGGGGTAAACTATGGCTACACCTTC.

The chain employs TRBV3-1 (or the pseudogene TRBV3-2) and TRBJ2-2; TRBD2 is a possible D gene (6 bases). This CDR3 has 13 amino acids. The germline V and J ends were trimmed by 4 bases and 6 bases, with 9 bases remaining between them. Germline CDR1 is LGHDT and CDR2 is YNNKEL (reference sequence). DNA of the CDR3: TGTGCCAGCAGCCGAAGGGACTCCGGGGAGCTGTTTTTT. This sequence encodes CASSRRDSGELFF.

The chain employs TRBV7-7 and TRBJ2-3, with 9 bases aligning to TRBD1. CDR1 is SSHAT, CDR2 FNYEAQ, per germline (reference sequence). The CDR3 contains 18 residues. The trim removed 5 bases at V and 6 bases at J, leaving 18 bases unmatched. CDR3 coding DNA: TGTGCCAGCAGCCTTACATTGGGGGGACAGGGCCAACCCGATACGCAGTATTTT. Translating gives CASSLTLGGQGQPDTQYF.

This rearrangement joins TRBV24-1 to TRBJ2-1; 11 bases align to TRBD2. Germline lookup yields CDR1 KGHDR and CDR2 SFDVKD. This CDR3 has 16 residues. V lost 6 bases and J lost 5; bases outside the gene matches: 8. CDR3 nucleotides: TGTGCCACCAGTATTGGACTAGCGGGCCGAAACAATGAGCAGTTCTTC. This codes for CATSIGLAGRNNEQFF.

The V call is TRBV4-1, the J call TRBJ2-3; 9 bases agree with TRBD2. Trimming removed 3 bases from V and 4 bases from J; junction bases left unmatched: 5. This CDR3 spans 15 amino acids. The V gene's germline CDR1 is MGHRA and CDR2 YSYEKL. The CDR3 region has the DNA TGCGCCAGCAGCCATTTAGCGGGGGCCGCAGATACGCAGTATTTT. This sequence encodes CASSHLAGAADTQYF.